This passage covers 17 T cell receptor beta chains from one sample sequenced in a study of T cells expressing NK-cell markers. For each CDR3 protein, TCRdb gives one entry from its re-call of the 5' RACE reads, without DNA. The specimen's table records about 260,000 distinct CDR3 sequences. The source material was blood T cells: a sorted CD56 or NKG2C T cell subset, CD4+ or CD8+ T cells, or bulk PBMC T cells (not recorded which). All receptors derive from a woman between 18 and 70 years old in good health.

CDR3: CATSRGLAGGQQETQYF. V and J are TRBV15 and TRBJ2-5; TCRdb returns TRBD2, unconfirmable since there is no DNA. The length of the CDR3 is 17 residues. Germline assignment: CDR1 LNHNV and CDR2 YYDKDF (reference sequence).

The chain employs TRBV18 and TRBJ2-7; TCRdb selects TRBD1, and the lack of DNA leaves this call unchecked. This CDR3 is built from 16 residues. CDR1 KGHSH and CDR2 LQKENI come from the germline V gene. Here the CDR3 reads CASSAMGQGITYEQYF.

This chain links TRBV12-3 or TRBV12-4 with TRBJ1-6. The CDR3 runs 12 residues. The CDR3 reads CASRPDNSPLHF.

The V and J genes are TRBV7-2 and TRBJ2-1. Germline loops: CDR1 SGHTA, CDR2 FQGNSA. This CDR3 is built from 15 residues. The CDR3 loop is CASSLYRDSYNEQFF.

V gene TRBV11-1 combines with J gene TRBJ2-7; TCRdb lists TRBD1, though no DNA is available to test this call. CDR1 SGHAT and CDR2 FQDESV come from the germline V gene (reference sequence). The CDR3 length is 17 residues. CDR3 protein: CASSSFKGRQQMYEQYF.

J is TRBJ1-5 and V is TRBV4-1; TCRdb designates TRBD1, a call that cannot be tested without DNA. Germline loops: CDR1 MGHRA, CDR2 YSYEKL. The length of the CDR3 is 14 residues. This CDR3 is CASSQGMGGQPQHF.

V usage is TRBV27 and J usage is TRBJ1-3. Germline-derived CDR1 and CDR2 are MNHEY and SMNVEV (reference sequence). The CDR3 runs to 14 residues. This chain's CDR3 is CASRPDMSGNTIYF.

The genes are TRBV28 and TRBJ2-1; TCRdb selects TRBD2, and the lack of DNA leaves this call unchecked. This CDR3 is built from 15 residues. Germline V gene sequence: CDR1 MDHEN, CDR2 SYDVKM. The CDR3 sequence is CASSLSVAGDNEQFF.

The V and J genes are TRBV5-1 and TRBJ2-2; TCRdb reports TRBD2, a call that lacks DNA to check it against. Germline CDR1 is SGHRS and CDR2 is YFSETQ. The CDR3 is 15 residues long. CDR3 loop: CASSPGLAGSGELFF.

The V gene is TRBV20-1, the J gene TRBJ2-7; TCRdb's D gene call, TRBD1, goes unchecked for lack of DNA. Germline CDR1 DFQATT, CDR2 SNEGSKA (reference sequence). The CDR3 is made up of 17 amino acids. The CDR3 loop is CSASKRGAQTHSYEQYF.

This sequence joins TRBV20-1 and TRBJ1-1; TCRdb reports TRBD1, a call that lacks DNA to check it against. The CDR3 totals 15 residues. CDR1 DFQATT and CDR2 SNEGSKA come from the germline V gene (reference sequence). The CDR3 loop is CSAEGAAGSSTEAFF.

The CDR3: CASSLGSTSGRRGTKNIQYF. V usage is TRBV5-6 and J usage is TRBJ2-4; absent DNA, TCRdb's TRBD2 call cannot be checked. Looked up from germline, CDR1 is SGHDT and CDR2 is YYEEEE. The CDR3 consists of 20 residues.

This chain connects TRBV7-8 to TRBJ2-7; TCRdb indicates TRBD1, and absent DNA this call remains unverified. This CDR3 is built from 14 residues. In germline, CDR1 is SGHVS, CDR2 FQNEAQ. CDR3 loop: CASSYFRDRPEQYF.

The chain links TRBV5-5 to TRBJ1-4; lacking DNA, the TRBD1 call made by TCRdb goes unchecked. The CDR3 has 16 residues. Germline CDR1 reads SGHKS; CDR2 reads YYEKEE (reference sequence). CDR3 region: CASSTNHGTGQEKLFF.

The chain uses TRBV11-2 and TRBJ2-1; there is no DNA to check the TCRdb D call of TRBD1. The CDR3 is made up of 13 amino acids. Per germline, CDR1 SGHAT and CDR2 FQNNGV. The CDR3 region is CASSNPQGNEQFF.

The chain joins TRBV27 to TRBJ2-1; the D gene TCRdb calls, TRBD1, cannot be checked with no DNA. Germline loops: CDR1 MNHEY, CDR2 SMNVEV (reference sequence). The CDR3 contains 14 residues. This CDR3 is CASSYDRVGPPVVF.

CDR3 loop: CSARGWDQPQHF. The chain couples TRBV20-1 to TRBJ1-5. Germline CDR1 reads DFQATT; CDR2 reads SNEGSKA (reference sequence). This CDR3 spans 12 amino acids.